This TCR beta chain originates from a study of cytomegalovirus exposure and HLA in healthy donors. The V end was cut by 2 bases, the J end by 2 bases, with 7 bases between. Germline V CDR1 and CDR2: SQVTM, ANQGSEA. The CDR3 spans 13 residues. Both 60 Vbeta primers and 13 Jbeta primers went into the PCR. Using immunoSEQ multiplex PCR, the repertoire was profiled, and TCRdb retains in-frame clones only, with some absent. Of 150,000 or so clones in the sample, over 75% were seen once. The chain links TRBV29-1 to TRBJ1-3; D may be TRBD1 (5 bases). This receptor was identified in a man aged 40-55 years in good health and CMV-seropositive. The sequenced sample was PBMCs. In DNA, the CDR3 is TGCAGCGTTGAACAGGGCGCTGGAAACACCATATATTTT. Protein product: CSVEQGAGNTIYF.